This T cell receptor (beta chain) emerged from a study of human T cells and chemical hapten exposure. Sample time point: patch test 3, about 24 weeks after DPC sensitization. The treatment here: therapeutic diphenylcyclopropenone sensitization with weekly scalp DPC. Alopecia patients deemed DPC-suitable, aged 18 to 70, excluding pregnancy. Ten or more counts support this clonotype. Its antigen remains unidentified. The germline V and J ends were trimmed by 4 bases and 1 base, with 10 bases remaining between them. There are 14 residues in the CDR3. The germline gives CDR1 MGHRA, CDR2 YSYEKL. TCRdb used MiXCR to reprocess the RACE reads, holding one entry per CDR3 protein. The sample has some 170,000 distinct CDR3 sequences; 25% to 35% are singletons. Regarding the study as a whole: Counts of TCRs above 1 in 1000 frequency stayed unchanged with DPC sensitization. Against controls, expanded TCRs gave rise to significantly more large CDR3 similarity clusters.

The clonotype was recovered from a woman aged 18-30 years with alopecia areata. Some clones in this sample may be carry-over from other donors' samples. The rearrangement uses TRBV4-1 and TRBJ2-5; perhaps TRBD1 as D (6 bases). The sequenced sample was whole blood, obtained in connection with sensitization to the hapten diphenylcyclopropenone (DPC). The CDR3 is CASSLGGPQETQYF. The DNA for the CDR3 is TGCGCCAGCAGCCTAGGGGGACCCCAAGAGACCCAGTACTTC.